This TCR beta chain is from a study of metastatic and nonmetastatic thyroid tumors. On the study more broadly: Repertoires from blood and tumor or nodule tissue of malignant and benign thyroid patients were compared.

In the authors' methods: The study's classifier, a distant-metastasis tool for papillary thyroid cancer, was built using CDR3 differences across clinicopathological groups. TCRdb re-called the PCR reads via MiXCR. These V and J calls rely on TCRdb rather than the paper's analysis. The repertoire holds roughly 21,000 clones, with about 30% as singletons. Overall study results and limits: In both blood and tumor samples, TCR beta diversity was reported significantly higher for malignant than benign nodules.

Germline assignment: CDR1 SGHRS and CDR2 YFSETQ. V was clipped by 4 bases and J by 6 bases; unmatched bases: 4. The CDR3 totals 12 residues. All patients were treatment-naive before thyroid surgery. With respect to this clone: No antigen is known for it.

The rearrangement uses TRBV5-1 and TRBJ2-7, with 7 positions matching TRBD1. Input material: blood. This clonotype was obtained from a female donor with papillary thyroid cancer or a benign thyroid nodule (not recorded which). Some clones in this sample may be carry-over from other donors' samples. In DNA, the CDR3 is TGCGCCAGCAGCCTTGGGACAGCCGAGCAGTACTTC. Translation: CASSLGTAEQYF.